The rows below give T cell receptor beta chains drawn from one sample of a study of CD8+ T cells in alopecia areata. The table came from immunoSEQ multiplex PCR; TCRdb's copy has only in-frame clones and leaves some out. This sample carries 80,000 to 100,000 clones, around 44% of them seen once, and the ten largest clones take roughly 18%. Here the sequenced sample was CD8+ T cells sorted from blood, taken at week 24, from a patient treated with tofacitinib. The receptors were gathered from a human donor with alopecia areata. Each CDR3 is given with its conserved first and last residue. A D gene is named only where the DNA matches it firmly. Some rows mark clone size as missing; the rest say once, few, many or name a class of expanded clone.

D	size	V	J	DNA	CDR3
NA	once	TRBV5-5	TRBJ2-5	TGTGCCAGCAGCTTGGGCTACAGAAAAACTCAAGAGACCCAGTACTTC	CASSLGYRKTQETQYF
NA	NA	TRBV15	TRBJ1-5	TGTGCCACCAGCGTCGAAAGGGTTCCTCGGGCACGGGAGCCCCAGCATTTT	CATSVERVPRAREPQHF
TRBD1	NA	TRBV19	TRBJ2-6	TGTGCCAGTAGTACCCGGACAGGGGTGTCGGGGGCCAACGTCCTGACTTTC	CASSTRTGVSGANVLTF
NA	medium-sized	TRBV4-3	TRBJ2-4	TGCGCCAGCAGCCAATCCGGGGGACTAGCCAAAAACATTCAGTACTTC	CASSQSGGLAKNIQYF
NA	NA	TRBV13	TRBJ2-1	TGTGCCAGCAGCCCGCGACCCGGAGTACGCAATGAGCAGTTCTTC	CASSPRPGVRNEQFF
TRBD2	NA	TRBV9	TRBJ2-3	TGTGCCAGCAGCCCACGGACTAGCGGGAGCGGCACAGATACGCAGTATTTT	CASSPRTSGSGTDTQYF
NA	few	TRBV14	TRBJ2-5	TGTGCCAGCAGCCAATGGGCTTCAGAGACCCAGTACTTC	CASSQWASETQYF
TRBD1	few	TRBV2	TRBJ2-1	TGTGCCAGCAGGGACAGGGCCAACTACAATGAGCAGTTCTTC	CASRDRANYNEQFF
NA	NA	TRBV6-5	TRBJ1-1	TGTGCCAGCAGTTACTCTCCCCCTGGGGCTTTCTTT	CASSYSPPGAFF
NA	few	TRBV6-5	TRBJ2-7	TGTGCCAGCAGTTACTTAGTGGACGGGACCTACGAGCAGTACTTC	CASSYLVDGTYEQYF
TRBD2	NA	TRBV30	TRBJ2-2	TGTGCCTGGCTAAAACTAGCGGGACCTAGTCTCCCCGAAAATTCTCTGGGACCTGGGGAGCTGTTTTTT	CAWLKLAGPSLPENSLGPGELFF
NA	few	TRBV6-5	TRBJ2-7	TGTGCCAGCAACAAAGACAGAGGAACCTACGAGCAGTACTTC	CASNKDRGTYEQYF
NA	once	TRBV7-8	TRBJ2-1	TGTGCCAGCAGCGCTAGCGGGACAGGCAACAATGAGCAGTTCTTC	CASSASGTGNNEQFF
TRBD2	NA	TRBV7-8	TRBJ2-1	TGTGCCAGCAGCTTAGTAGGACTAGCGAAGAATGAGCAGTTCTTC	CASSLVGLAKNEQFF
NA	NA	TRBV7-8	TRBJ2-5	TGTGCCAGCAGCCCGGGGACTCACCTTTTAAAGGAGACCCAGTACTTC	CASSPGTHLLKETQYF
NA	once	TRBV27	TRBJ1-1	TGTGCCAGCAGTTTACGAGGGAAGGCCGCTGAAGCTTTCTTT	CASSLRGKAAEAFF
TRBD2	few	TRBV19	TRBJ2-1	TGCGCCAGCAGCCAAGGACTAGCCCCCTACAATGAGCAGTTCTTC	CASSQGLAPYNEQFF
NA	few	TRBV2	TRBJ2-7	TGTGCCAGCAGTGAAGGGGACGGGGTCTCCTACGAGCAGTACTTC	CASSEGDGVSYEQYF
TRBD1	many	TRBV14	TRBJ1-1	TGTGCCAGCAGCCAGACAGGGGACACTGAAGCTTTCTTT	CASSQTGDTEAFF
TRBD1	NA	TRBV15	TRBJ1-1	TGTGCCACCAGCAGGGACAGGACTATGAACACTGAAGCTTTCTTT	CATSRDRTMNTEAFF
TRBD2	NA	TRBV7-9	TRBJ2-7	TGTGCCAGCAGCCTAGCGGGAGGGGACAGCTCCTACGAGCAGTACTTC	CASSLAGGDSSYEQYF
TRBD2	NA	TRBV27	TRBJ2-3	TGTGCCAGCAGTTATCGTTGGCTAGCGGAACTAGGGGATACGCAGTATTTT	CASSYRWLAELGDTQYF
NA	NA	TRBV4-2	TRBJ1-5	TGTGCCAGCAGCCAAGAAAGAGATAGCAATCAGCCCCAGCATTTT	CASSQERDSNQPQHF
NA	NA	TRBV9	TRBJ1-2	TGTGCCAGCAGTTCAGGCCAGAACTATGGCTACACCTTC	CASSSGQNYGYTF
NA	NA	TRBV5-4	TRBJ1-2	TGTGCCAGCAGCCAATACAGGGAGCCGTTCTATGGCTACACCTTC	CASSQYREPFYGYTF
NA	NA	TRBV5-1	TRBJ1-2	TGCGCCAGCAGCTTAAGAGACACCTATGGCTACACCTTC	CASSLRDTYGYTF
NA	few	TRBV25-1	TRBJ2-3	TGTGCCAGCAGTGAATCCCCTACTAGATACTCAGATACGCAGTATTTT	CASSESPTRYSDTQYF
TRBD1	NA	TRBV9	TRBJ2-7	TGTGCCAGCAGCGCCCGGGACAGGGGCTACGAGCAGTACTTC	CASSARDRGYEQYF
NA	NA	TRBV29-1	TRBJ1-2	TGCAGCGTTACTGGGCTTCGAAGAAACTATGGCTACACCTTC	CSVTGLRRNYGYTF
NA	NA	TRBV7-9	TRBJ1-1	TGTGCCAGCAGCTTAGGAAGGGCAGTTGGAGCTTTCTTT	CASSLGRAVGAFF
NA	NA	TRBV6-6	TRBJ2-5	TGTGCCAGCAGTGAGTACCCCGAGACCCAGTACTTC	CASSEYPETQYF
NA	NA	TRBV10-3	TRBJ1-1	TGTGCCATCAGTGAGTCGAAGAGGGGAATGAACACTGAAGCTTTCTTT	CAISESKRGMNTEAFF
NA	NA	TRBV28	TRBJ2-5	TGTGCCAGTCCAAAAGGGGAAGGGGGGGAGACCCAGTACTTC	CASPKGEGGETQYF